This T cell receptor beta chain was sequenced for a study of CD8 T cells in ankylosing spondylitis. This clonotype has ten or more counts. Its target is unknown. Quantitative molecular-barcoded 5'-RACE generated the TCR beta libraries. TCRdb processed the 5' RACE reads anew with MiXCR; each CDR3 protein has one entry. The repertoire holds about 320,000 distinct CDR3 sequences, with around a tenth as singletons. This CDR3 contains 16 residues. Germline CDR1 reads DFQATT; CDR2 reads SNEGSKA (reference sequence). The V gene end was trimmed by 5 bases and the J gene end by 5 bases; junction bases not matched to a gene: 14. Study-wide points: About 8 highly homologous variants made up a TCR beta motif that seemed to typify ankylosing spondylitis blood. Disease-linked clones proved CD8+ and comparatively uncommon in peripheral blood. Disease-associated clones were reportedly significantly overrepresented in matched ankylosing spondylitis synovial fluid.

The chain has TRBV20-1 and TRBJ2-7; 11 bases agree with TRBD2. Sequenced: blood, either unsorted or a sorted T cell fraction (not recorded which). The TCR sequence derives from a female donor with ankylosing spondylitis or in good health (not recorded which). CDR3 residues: CSAGPALAGGGDEQYF. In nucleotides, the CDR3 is TGCAGTGCTGGTCCCGCCCTAGCGGGAGGCGGCGACGAGCAGTACTTC.